The clone carrying this T cell receptor (beta chain) showed up just once. These data are taken from a study of blood T cell repertoires in COVID-19. Overall study context: In each case, the material was cDNA or gDNA derived from T cells, B-cell-depleted T cells, or PBMCs.

CDR1 and CDR2 from the germline V gene are MNHEY and SVGAGI. The ends lost 6 bases at V and 5 bases at J; junction bases unmatched: 7. There are 14 residues in the CDR3. Patients in Seattle were enrolled during active infection, then followed longitudinally. Original data processing: Reference gene primer amplification in the assay estimated nucleated cell counts. Generated by immunoSEQ multiplex PCR, the TCRdb table keeps only in-frame clones and is missing some. That table gives V, J and clone size, and the DNA gave D and trimming. The sample has approximately 530,000 clones; 70% to 90% are singletons.

Specimen: peripheral blood. The rearrangement joins TRBV6-5 to TRBJ1-5; 7 bases agree with TRBD1. The TCR originated in a woman aged 50 to 60 with COVID-19, enrolled during active disease. The CDR3 DNA is TGTGCCAGCAGACCTACAGGGGCCCATCAGCCCCAGCATTTT. It is translated as CASRPTGAHQPQHF.